The subject of this entry is one T cell receptor beta chain. Across about two dozen US areas, participants ranged in age from about 18 to 90 years. Participants reported their clinical history, and cohort assignment relied on those reports. The study counted Cohort 3 donors as recovered given two negative PCRs, clearance, or symptom resolution. This sample is drawn from a study of blood T cell repertoires in COVID-19. In the study overall: Sample material is recorded as cDNA or gDNA derived from T cells, B-cell-depleted T cells, or PBMCs.

TCRdb's table, derived via immunoSEQ multiplex PCR, lists solely in-frame clones and lacks some. Of about 220,000 clones in the sample, 82% were seen once. Sequences were obtained from PBMCs or T cells enriched from blood (not recorded which). The source of this sequence is a woman in her sixties or seventies who had recovered from COVID-19.

The CDR3 loop reads CASRTRDRNSPLHF. The CDR3 DNA follows: TGTGCCAGCAGAACCCGGGACAGGAATTCACCCCTCCACTTT. V and J are TRBV6-5 and TRBJ1-6, with TRBD1 matching 8 bases. V gave up 6 bases and J gave up 7 bases; unmatched junction bases: 5. The CDR3 is 14 amino acids. Germline V CDR1 and CDR2: MNHEY, SVGAGI.